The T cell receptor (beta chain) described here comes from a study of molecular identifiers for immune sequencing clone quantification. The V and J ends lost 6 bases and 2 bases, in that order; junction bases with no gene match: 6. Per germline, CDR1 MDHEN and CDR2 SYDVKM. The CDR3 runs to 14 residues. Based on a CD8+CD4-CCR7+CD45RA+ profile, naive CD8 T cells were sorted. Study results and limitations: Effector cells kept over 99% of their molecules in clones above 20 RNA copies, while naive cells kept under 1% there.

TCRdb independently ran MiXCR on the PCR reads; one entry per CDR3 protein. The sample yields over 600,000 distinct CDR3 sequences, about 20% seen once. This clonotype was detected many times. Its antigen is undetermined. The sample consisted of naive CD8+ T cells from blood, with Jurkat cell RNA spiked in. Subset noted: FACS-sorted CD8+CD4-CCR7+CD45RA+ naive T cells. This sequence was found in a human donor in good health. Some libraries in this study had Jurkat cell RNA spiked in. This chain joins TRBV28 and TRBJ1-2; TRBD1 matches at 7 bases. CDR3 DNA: TGTGCCAGCAGGGCGGGACAGCCAAACTATGGCTACACCTTC. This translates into CASRAGQPNYGYTF.